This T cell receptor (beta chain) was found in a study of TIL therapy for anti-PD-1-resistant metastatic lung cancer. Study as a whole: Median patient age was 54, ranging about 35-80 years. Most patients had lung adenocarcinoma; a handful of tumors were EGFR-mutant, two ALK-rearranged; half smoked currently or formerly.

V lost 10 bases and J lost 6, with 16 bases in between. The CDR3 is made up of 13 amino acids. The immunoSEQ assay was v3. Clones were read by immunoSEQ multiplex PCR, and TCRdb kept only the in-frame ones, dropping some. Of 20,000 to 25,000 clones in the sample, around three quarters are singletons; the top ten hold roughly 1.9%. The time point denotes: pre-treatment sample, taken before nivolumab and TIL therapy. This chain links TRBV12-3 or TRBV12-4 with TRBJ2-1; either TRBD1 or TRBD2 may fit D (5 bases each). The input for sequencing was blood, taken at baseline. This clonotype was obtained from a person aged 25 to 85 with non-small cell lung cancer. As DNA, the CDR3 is TGTGCCACCAGCCCCGGGACGTTCAATGAGCAGTTCTTC. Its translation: CATSPGTFNEQFF.